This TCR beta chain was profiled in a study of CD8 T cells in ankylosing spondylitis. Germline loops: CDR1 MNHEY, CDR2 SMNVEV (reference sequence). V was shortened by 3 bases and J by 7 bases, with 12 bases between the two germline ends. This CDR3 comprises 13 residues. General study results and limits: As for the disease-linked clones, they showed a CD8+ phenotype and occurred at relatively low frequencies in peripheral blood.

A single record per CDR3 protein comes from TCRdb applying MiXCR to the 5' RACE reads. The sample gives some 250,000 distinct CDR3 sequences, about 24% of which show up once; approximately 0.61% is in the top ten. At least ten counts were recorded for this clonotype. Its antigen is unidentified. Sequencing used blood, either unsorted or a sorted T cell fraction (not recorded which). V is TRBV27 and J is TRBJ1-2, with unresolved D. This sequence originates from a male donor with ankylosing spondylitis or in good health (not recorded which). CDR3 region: CASSFLDFAGYTF. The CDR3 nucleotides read TGTGCCAGCAGTTTTTTGGACTTCGCTGGCTACACCTTC.